This T cell receptor (beta chain) emerged from a study of blood T cell repertoires in COVID-19. On the study more broadly: Sites across the United States, Italy and Spain contributed samples from acute and convalescent COVID-19. From T cells, B-cell-depleted T cells, or PBMCs came the material, which was cDNA or gDNA.

In the source study's methods: Reference gene primers were amplified, and this amplification served to estimate nucleated cell counts. Sequenced by immunoSEQ multiplex PCR; TCRdb stores in-frame clones only, minus some. V, J and clone size are those of that table, while D and trimming were read from the DNA. The sample records fewer than 250,000 clones, around 82% being singletons. This TCR came from a man aged 45-60 years with active or convalescent COVID-19. Sequencing was carried out using peripheral blood.

The CDR3: CASSPVRKAGEGTGELFF. The CDR3 region has the DNA TGTGCCAGCTCACCAGTAAGAAAGGCGGGAGAGGGCACCGGGGAGCTGTTTTTT. The chain has TRBV18 and TRBJ2-2, with 7 bases fitting TRBD2. Germline V gives CDR1 KGHSH, CDR2 LQKENI. V gave up 2 bases and J gave up 4 bases; unmatched junction bases: 13. This CDR3 comprises 18 residues.